This T cell receptor beta chain is drawn from a study of cytomegalovirus exposure and HLA in healthy donors. About this clone itself: What it binds is not known.

It was healthy bone marrow donors who served as donors. Nominally healthy donors provided the samples, though records likely missed some immune exposures. V dropped 4 bases and J dropped 0 bases, with 11 bases sitting between them. The V gene's germline CDR1 is WSHSY and CDR2 SAAADI. The CDR3 extends over 15 amino acids. General study results and limits: The investigators catalogued 180 or so TCR beta chains as cytomegalovirus-associated.

PCR involved 60 Vbeta and 13 Jbeta primers. The method was immunoSEQ multiplex PCR; TCRdb's version includes in-frame clones alone and lacks a portion of them. Recorded for this sample: just under 80,000 clones. The chain joins TRBV10-2 to TRBJ2-3; perhaps TRBD2 as D (5 bases). The source of this sequence is a man aged 18 to 29 in good health and CMV-seropositive. Sample: PBMCs. CDR3 amino acids: CASSGLAVSTDTQYF. The CDR3 bases are TGCGCCAGCAGTGGGCTAGCCGTAAGCACAGATACGCAGTATTTT.